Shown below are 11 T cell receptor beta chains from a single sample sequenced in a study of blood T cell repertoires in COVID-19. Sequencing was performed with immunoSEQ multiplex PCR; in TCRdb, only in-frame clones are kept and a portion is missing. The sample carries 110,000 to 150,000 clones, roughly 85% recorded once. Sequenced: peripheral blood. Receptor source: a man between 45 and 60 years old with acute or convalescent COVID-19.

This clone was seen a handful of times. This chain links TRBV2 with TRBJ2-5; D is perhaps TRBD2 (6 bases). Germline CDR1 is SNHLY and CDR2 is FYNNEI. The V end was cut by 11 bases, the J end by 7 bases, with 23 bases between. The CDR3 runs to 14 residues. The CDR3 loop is CAEMEDPGGPTQYF. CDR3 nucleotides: TGTGCCGAGATGGAAGACCCCGGGGGTCCGACCCAGTACTTC.

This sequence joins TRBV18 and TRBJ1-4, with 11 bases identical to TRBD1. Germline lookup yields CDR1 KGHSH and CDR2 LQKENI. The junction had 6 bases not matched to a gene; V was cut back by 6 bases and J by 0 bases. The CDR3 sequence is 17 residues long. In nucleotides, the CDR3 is TGTGCCAGCTCCCGGGACAGGGGGTTTTCAACTAATGAAAAACTGTTTTTT. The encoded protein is CASSRDRGFSTNEKLFF.

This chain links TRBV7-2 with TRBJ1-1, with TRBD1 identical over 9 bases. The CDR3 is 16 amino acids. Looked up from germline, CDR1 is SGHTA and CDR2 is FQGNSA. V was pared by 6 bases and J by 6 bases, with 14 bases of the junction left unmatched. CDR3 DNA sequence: TGTGCCAGCAGATATGGGACAGGGATTATTAGAGCTGAAGCTTTCTTT. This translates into CASRYGTGIIRAEAFF.

The DNA of the CDR3 is TGTGCCAGCAGCTTGGGGCCGGGGGTGAACACTGAAGCTTTCTTT. Protein: CASSLGPGVNTEAFF. This sequence joins TRBV5-5 and TRBJ1-1; a possible D gene is TRBD1 (5 bases). The CDR3 spans 15 residues. The germline gives CDR1 SGHKS, CDR2 YYEKEE (reference sequence). Trimming took 0 bases from V and 0 from J, leaving 9 bases between them.

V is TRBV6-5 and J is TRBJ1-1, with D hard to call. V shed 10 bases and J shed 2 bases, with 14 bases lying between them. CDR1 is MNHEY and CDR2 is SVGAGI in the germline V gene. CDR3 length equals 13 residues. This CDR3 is CAIQTRLNTEAFF. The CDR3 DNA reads TGTGCCATCCAGACTAGGCTCAACACTGAAGCTTTCTTT.

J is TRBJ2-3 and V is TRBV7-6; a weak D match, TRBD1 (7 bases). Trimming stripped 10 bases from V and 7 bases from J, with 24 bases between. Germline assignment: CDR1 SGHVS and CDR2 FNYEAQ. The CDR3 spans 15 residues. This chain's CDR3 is CATQRETGTGHTQYF. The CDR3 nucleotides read TGTGCCACCCAACGGGAGACAGGGACGGGCCATACGCAGTATTTT.

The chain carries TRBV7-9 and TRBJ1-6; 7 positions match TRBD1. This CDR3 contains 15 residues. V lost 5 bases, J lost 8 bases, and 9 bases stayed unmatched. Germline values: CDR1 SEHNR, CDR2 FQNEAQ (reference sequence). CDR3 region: CASSQGTGADSPLHF. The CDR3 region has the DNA TGTGCCAGCAGCCAAGGTACAGGGGCGGATTCACCCCTCCACTTT.

The CDR3 reads CASSPDTPYGYTF. The CDR3 coding sequence is TGTGCCAGCAGCCCCGACACGCCATATGGCTACACCTTC. The chain is built from TRBV12-3 or TRBV12-4 and TRBJ1-2; D gene uncertain. Trimming removed 6 bases at V and 5 bases at J, with 13 bases between. The CDR3 extends over 13 amino acids.

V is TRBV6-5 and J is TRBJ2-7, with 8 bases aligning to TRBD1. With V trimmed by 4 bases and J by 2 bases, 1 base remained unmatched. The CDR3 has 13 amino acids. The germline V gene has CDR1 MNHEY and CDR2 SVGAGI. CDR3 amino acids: CASSWTGPYEQYF. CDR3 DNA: TGTGCCAGCAGTTGGACAGGGCCCTACGAGCAGTACTTC.

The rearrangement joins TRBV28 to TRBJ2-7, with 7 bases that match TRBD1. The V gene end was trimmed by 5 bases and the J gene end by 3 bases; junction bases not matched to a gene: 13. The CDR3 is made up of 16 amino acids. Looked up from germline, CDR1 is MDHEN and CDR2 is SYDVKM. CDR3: CASSAPGTAIYYEQYF. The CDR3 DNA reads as TGTGCCAGCAGTGCCCCCGGGACAGCCATCTACTACGAGCAGTACTTC.

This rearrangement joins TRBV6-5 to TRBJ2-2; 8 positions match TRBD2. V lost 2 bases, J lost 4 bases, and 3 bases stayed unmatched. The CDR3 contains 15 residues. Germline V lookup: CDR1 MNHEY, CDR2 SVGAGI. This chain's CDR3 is CASSYDSGATGELFF. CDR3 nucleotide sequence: TGTGCCAGCAGTTACGATAGCGGGGCCACCGGGGAGCTGTTTTTT.